This entry lists 2 T cell receptor beta chains sequenced from one sample in a study of blood T cells in healthy people across ages. Primers used in a second PCR of about 6 to 11 cycles were a sample-barcoded 5' primer and a J-beta primer mix. TCRdb re-derived calls from the 5' RACE reads in MiXCR, one entry per CDR3 protein. This sample yields 650,000 to 800,000 distinct CDR3 sequences, of which 52% are seen a single time; roughly 14% belongs to the top ten. Sequenced sample: blood. These receptors were obtained from a woman older than 75 in good health.

The gene calls are TRBV20-1 and TRBJ2-7, with D maybe TRBD2 (5 bases). In germline, CDR1 is DFQATT, CDR2 SNEGSKA (reference sequence). V was shortened by 0 bases and J by 3 bases, with 18 bases between the two germline ends. The CDR3 length is 16 residues. The DNA for the CDR3 is TGCAGTGCTAGAGATCTTCCGGTAGGAGGTTACTACGAGCAGTACTTC. This gives the protein CSARDLPVGGYYEQYF.

The CDR3: CASSIGNRETQYF. In DNA form, the CDR3 reads TGCGCCAGCAGCATCGGGAACCGAGAGACCCAGTACTTC. This chain joins TRBV5-1 and TRBJ2-5; D possibly corresponds to TRBD2 (5 bases). Trimming shortened V by 4 bases and J by 4 bases, and 11 bases separated the two germline ends. Germline CDR1 is SGHRS and CDR2 is YFSETQ. There are 13 residues in the CDR3.